This is a list of T cell receptor beta chains from one sample in a study of graft-versus-host responses after intestinal transplantation. Measured with immunoSEQ multiplex PCR; TCRdb has only the in-frame clones, and not every one. The repertoire holds about 100,000 clones, with roughly 89% as singletons. Their antigens are not known. Sequences were derived from unstimulated CD4+ T cells sorted from spleen or lymph node cells, sampled before transplant. These receptors were taken from a human donor who was the organ donor for an intestinal transplant. Each CDR3 is given with its conserved first and last residue. D genes are given only for firm matches. For some rows the clone size is stated as once, few or many, or as a class when expanded; others skip it.

j_gene: TRBJ1-1; abundance: once; v_gene: TRBV28; d_gene: TRBD1; CDR3aa: CASSFIRGGQGRTRTEAFF; CDR3nt: TGTGCCAGCAGTTTTATCCGCGGGGGACAGGGGAGGACGAGGACTGAAGCTTTCTTT
j_gene: TRBJ2-7; abundance: once; v_gene: TRBV18; d_gene: TRBD1; CDR3aa: CASSARQGPYEQYF; CDR3nt: TGTGCCAGCTCGGCCAGACAGGGGCCCTACGAGCAGTACTTC
j_gene: TRBJ1-2; abundance: NA; v_gene: TRBV19; d_gene: NA; CDR3aa: CASSLRRDGYTF; CDR3nt: TGTGCCAGTAGCCTACGCAGGGATGGCTACACCTTC
j_gene: TRBJ1-1; abundance: NA; v_gene: TRBV6-5; d_gene: NA; CDR3aa: CASSSGRVLAGTEAFF; CDR3nt: TGTGCCAGCAGTTCAGGGAGGGTCTTGGCGGGAACTGAAGCTTTCTTT
j_gene: TRBJ2-5; abundance: NA; v_gene: TRBV30; d_gene: NA; CDR3aa: CAWGRRWQYF; CDR3nt: TGTGCCTGGGGCCGCCGTTGGCAGTACTTC
j_gene: TRBJ2-5; abundance: NA; v_gene: TRBV7-3; d_gene: TRBD2; CDR3aa: CASSLGLAGGQETQYF; CDR3nt: TGTGCCAGCAGCTTAGGCCTAGCGGGGGGACAAGAGACCCAGTACTTC
j_gene: TRBJ2-4; abundance: NA; v_gene: TRBV7-3; d_gene: TRBD1; CDR3aa: CASSLTGRSGIQYF; CDR3nt: TGTGCCAGCAGCTTGACAGGGAGAAGCGGCATTCAGTACTTC
j_gene: TRBJ1-2; abundance: few; v_gene: TRBV4-2; d_gene: NA; CDR3aa: CASSQALAGEGYGYTF; CDR3nt: TGTGCCAGCAGCCAAGCCCTGGCAGGGGAAGGGTATGGCTACACCTTC
j_gene: TRBJ1-5; abundance: NA; v_gene: TRBV30; d_gene: TRBD1; CDR3aa: CAWSEGQGWGPQHF; CDR3nt: TGTGCCTGGAGTGAAGGACAGGGATGGGGGCCCCAGCATTTT
j_gene: TRBJ1-2; abundance: once; v_gene: TRBV7-2; d_gene: TRBD1; CDR3aa: CASSYRGYGYTF; CDR3nt: TGTGCCAGCAGCTACAGGGGCTATGGCTACACCTTC
j_gene: TRBJ1-1; abundance: once; v_gene: TRBV18; d_gene: NA; CDR3aa: CASSPRVGVYGAFF; CDR3nt: TGTGCCAGCTCGCCCAGGGTAGGAGTGTATGGAGCTTTCTTT
j_gene: TRBJ2-1; abundance: NA; v_gene: TRBV4-3; d_gene: TRBD2; CDR3aa: CASSPRGGGALEQFF; CDR3nt: TGCGCCAGCAGCCCGCGGGGCGGGGGGGCTCTTGAGCAGTTCTTC
j_gene: TRBJ2-2; abundance: NA; v_gene: TRBV28; d_gene: TRBD1; CDR3aa: CASSSGQRYTGELFF; CDR3nt: TGTGCCAGCAGTTCGGGACAGAGATACACCGGGGAGCTGTTTTTT
j_gene: TRBJ1-2; abundance: NA; v_gene: TRBV6-6; d_gene: NA; CDR3aa: CASSIQGKSYTF; CDR3nt: TGTGCCAGCAGCATCCAGGGCAAGAGCTACACCTTC
j_gene: TRBJ2-7; abundance: NA; v_gene: TRBV5-5; d_gene: NA; CDR3aa: CASSLEAVTYEQYF; CDR3nt: TGTGCCAGCAGCTTGGAGGCGGTTACCTACGAGCAGTACTTC
j_gene: TRBJ1-1; abundance: NA; v_gene: TRBV28; d_gene: NA; CDR3aa: CASSFGRGSLNTEAFF; CDR3nt: TGTGCCAGCAGTTTCGGGAGGGGATCGTTGAACACTGAAGCTTTCTTT
j_gene: TRBJ1-2; abundance: NA; v_gene: TRBV25-1; d_gene: NA; CDR3aa: CASRGGGRGQSYTF; CDR3nt: TGTGCCAGCAGAGGGGGAGGGAGAGGTCAAAGCTACACCTTC
j_gene: TRBJ1-2; abundance: NA; v_gene: TRBV7-8; d_gene: NA; CDR3aa: CASSLLSGAGDSGYTF; CDR3nt: TGTGCCAGCAGCTTATTAAGCGGAGCGGGGGACTCTGGCTACACCTTC
j_gene: TRBJ1-6; abundance: NA; v_gene: TRBV6-1; d_gene: TRBD1; CDR3aa: CASSRRDRDSPLHF; CDR3nt: TGTGCCAGCAGCCGCCGGGACAGGGATTCACCCCTCCACTTT
j_gene: TRBJ2-7; abundance: NA; v_gene: TRBV2; d_gene: TRBD1; CDR3aa: CASRVTGLYEQYF; CDR3nt: TGTGCCAGCAGGGTGACAGGGTTGTACGAGCAGTACTTC
j_gene: TRBJ2-1; abundance: NA; v_gene: TRBV7-9; d_gene: TRBD2; CDR3aa: CASSLVSGGNNEQFF; CDR3nt: TGTGCCAGCAGCTTAGTTAGCGGGGGTAACAATGAGCAGTTCTTC
j_gene: TRBJ1-1; abundance: NA; v_gene: TRBV5-6; d_gene: NA; CDR3aa: CASSLRGARRAFF; CDR3nt: TGTGCCAGCAGCTTGCGGGGGGCGAGGCGAGCTTTCTTT
j_gene: TRBJ1-2; abundance: NA; v_gene: TRBV5-4; d_gene: NA; CDR3aa: CASSNQVDRRATYGYTF; CDR3nt: TGTGCCAGCAGCAATCAAGTGGATAGGAGGGCGACCTATGGCTACACCTTC
j_gene: TRBJ2-7; abundance: few; v_gene: TRBV10-3; d_gene: NA; CDR3aa: CAISAVQGYEQYF; CDR3nt: TGTGCCATCAGTGCGGTACAGGGCTACGAGCAGTACTTC
j_gene: TRBJ1-5; abundance: few; v_gene: TRBV19; d_gene: NA; CDR3aa: CATSIGGLKPQHF; CDR3nt: TGTGCCACCAGTATCGGGGGGCTTAAGCCCCAGCATTTT
j_gene: TRBJ2-3; abundance: NA; v_gene: TRBV5-1; d_gene: TRBD1; CDR3aa: CASSTGQGLSHNRADTQYF; CDR3nt: TGCGCCAGCAGCACAGGACAGGGGCTCTCGCACAACCGGGCAGATACGCAGTATTTT
j_gene: TRBJ2-6; abundance: NA; v_gene: TRBV9; d_gene: NA; CDR3aa: CASSGWRKGETGANVLTF; CDR3nt: TGTGCCAGCAGCGGCTGGAGGAAGGGGGAAACTGGGGCCAACGTCCTGACTTTC
j_gene: TRBJ2-7; abundance: NA; v_gene: TRBV4-2; d_gene: TRBD1; CDR3aa: CASSQDPPDRGNYEQYF; CDR3nt: TGTGCCAGCAGCCAAGATCCCCCCGACAGGGGTAACTACGAGCAGTACTTC
j_gene: TRBJ2-7; abundance: NA; v_gene: TRBV5-4; d_gene: NA; CDR3aa: CASSNSRGEAYEQYF; CDR3nt: TGTGCCAGCAGCAACAGCAGGGGGGAGGCCTACGAGCAGTACTTC
j_gene: TRBJ2-3; abundance: NA; v_gene: TRBV9; d_gene: NA; CDR3aa: CASSVLGVITDTQYF; CDR3nt: TGTGCCAGCAGCGTTCTAGGGGTTATCACAGATACGCAGTATTTT
j_gene: TRBJ1-4; abundance: NA; v_gene: TRBV6-5; d_gene: TRBD1; CDR3aa: CASSYDRVEKLFF; CDR3nt: TGTGCCAGCAGCTATGACAGGGTGGAAAAACTGTTTTTT
j_gene: TRBJ1-4; abundance: once; v_gene: TRBV9; d_gene: TRBD1; CDR3aa: CASSTGQVDNEKLFF; CDR3nt: TGTGCCAGCAGCACTGGACAGGTTGATAATGAAAAACTGTTTTTT
j_gene: TRBJ1-6; abundance: NA; v_gene: TRBV18; d_gene: TRBD1; CDR3aa: CASSPDRGSPLHF; CDR3nt: TGTGCCAGCTCACCGGACAGGGGATCACCCCTCCACTTT
j_gene: TRBJ1-2; abundance: once; v_gene: TRBV4-1; d_gene: TRBD1; CDR3aa: CASSRGQGANYGYTF; CDR3nt: TGCGCCAGCAGCCGGGGACAGGGGGCTAACTATGGCTACACCTTC
j_gene: TRBJ2-7; abundance: once; v_gene: TRBV6-1; d_gene: TRBD1; CDR3aa: CASSKGVGQGFHEQYF; CDR3nt: TGTGCCAGCAGTAAAGGGGTGGGACAGGGGTTCCACGAGCAGTACTTC
j_gene: TRBJ1-2; abundance: NA; v_gene: TRBV21-1; d_gene: NA; CDR3aa: CASSRSSYGYTF; CDR3nt: TGTGCCAGCAGCAGGAGTAGCTATGGCTACACCTTC
j_gene: TRBJ2-3; abundance: NA; v_gene: TRBV6-6; d_gene: TRBD2; CDR3aa: CASRVAGLTSTDTQYF; CDR3nt: TGTGCCAGCCGGGTAGCGGGGTTGACTAGCACAGATACGCAGTATTTT